Below are 19 T cell receptor beta chains sequenced from a single sample in a study of T cells in women clearing cervical HPV infection (dated by TCRdb to the late 2010s). The receptor library was made with the immunoSEQ multiplex PCR assay. TCRdb holds this immuneACCESS table with in-frame rearrangements only. Some clones are missing; in checked studies, unresolved V genes explain under half, and the rest has no known cause. The sample's own table lists 20,000 to 25,000 clones. 6% of the sample belongs to the ten largest clones. Sequencing was performed on blood buffy coat. These receptors originate from a woman between 18 and 70 years old with a cervical HPV16 infection that either progressed to CIN3+ or cleared (not recorded which).

For this clone: The observed sequence ends 3 residues before the CDR3 terminus, with the missing tail filled in from the germline J gene. V is TRBV7-9 and J is TRBJ1-1, with D uncertain. The CDR3 length is 12 residues. Trimming stripped 5 bases from V and 1 base from J, with 5 bases between. The germline V gene has CDR1 SEHNR and CDR2 FQNEAQ (reference sequence). The CDR3 bases that were read are TGTGCCAGCAGCCCAAAGAACACTGAA. Translation gives CASSPKNTE. In full, the CDR3 reads CASSPKNTEAFF.

In the case of this clone: The observed sequence ends 3 residues before the CDR3 terminus, with the missing tail filled in from the germline J gene. This sequence joins TRBV2 and TRBJ2-7; 10 nucleotides agree with TRBD2. Trimming cost V 4 bases and J 3 bases; bases outside gene matches: 6. CDR3 length equals 15 residues. CDR1 is SNHLY and CDR2 is FYNNEI in the germline V gene. Incomplete CDR3 DNA: TGTGCCAGCAGTGTATCTAGCGGGAGCATCTACGAG. Translation: CASSVSSGSIYE. The whole CDR3 protein is CASSVSSGSIYEQYF.

On this clone: The read ends 3 residues shy of where the CDR3 ends; the end is completed using the germline J gene. This rearrangement joins TRBV7-2 to TRBJ1-6; the match to TRBD1 covers 12 bases. Germline loops: CDR1 SGHTA, CDR2 FQGNSA. CDR3 length: 15 amino acids. Trimming cost V 5 bases and J 6 bases; bases outside gene matches: 2. This CDR3 reads CASSRDRGLNSPLHF. Partial CDR3 DNA: TGTGCCAGCAGCAGGGACAGGGGGCTTAATTCACCC.

Worth noting for this clone: Coverage ceases 3 residues before the CDR3 finishes, and the germline J gene fills in the end. This chain joins TRBV24-1 and TRBJ2-7; 8 nucleotides align to TRBD1. The CDR3 spans 15 residues. From germline, CDR1 is KGHDR and CDR2 SFDVKD. The J segment lost 3 bases and the V segment lost 3 bases, leaving 6 bases of the junction unmatched. CDR3 sequence: CATSDPRTGFYEQYF. The sequenced part of the CDR3 DNA is TGTGCCACCAGTGATCCCCGGACAGGGTTCTACGAG.

Regarding this clone: The read ends 3 residues before the CDR3 terminus; that terminus is restored from the germline J gene. The chain joins TRBV5-1 to TRBJ2-5; no definite D call. In germline, CDR1 is SGHRS, CDR2 YFSETQ. V lost 4 bases to trimming and J lost 1 base, with 5 bases between them. This CDR3 spans 12 amino acids. CDR3 DNA, as far as it was read: TGCGCCAGCAGCCAATCCCAAGAGACC. Protein sequence: CASSQSQET. The CDR3 in full is CASSQSQETQYF.

This clone is called medium-sized based on its frequency. The read terminates 3 residues before the CDR3 end, so the remaining end is supplied by the germline J gene. This chain uses TRBV18 with TRBJ2-1, with 9 bases identical to TRBD1. This CDR3 has 16 residues. V was clipped by 1 base and J by 6 bases; unmatched bases: 7. CDR1 and CDR2 from the germline V gene are KGHSH and LQKENI. Incomplete CDR3 DNA: TGTGCCAGCTCACCACGACCGGGACAGGGAGGCAATGAG. It specifies CASSPRPGQGGNE. The full CDR3 is CASSPRPGQGGNEQFF.

As concerns this clone: Sequencing ends 3 residues short of the CDR3 end; the germline J gene provides the rest. The V and J genes are TRBV11-3 and TRBJ2-1; D not certain. Trimming removed 2 bases from V and 9 bases from J, with 11 bases in between. The CDR3 length is 13 residues. Germline assignment: CDR1 SGHNT and CDR2 YENEEA. CDR3 DNA, as far as it was read: TGTGCCAGCAGCTTAACCCGGTCGGGTGAG. Amino acids: CASSLTRSGE. From start to end, the CDR3 is CASSLTRSGEQFF. Looking up the rest from reference TRBV11-3 and TRBJ2-1 gives the full variable domain: EAGVVQSPRYKIIEKKQPVAFWCNPISGHNTLYWYLQNLGQGPELLIRYENEEAVDDSQLPKDRFSAERLKGVDSTLKIQPAELGDSAVYLCASSLTRSGEQFFGPGTRLTVL.

About this clone: The read gets to within 3 residues of the CDR3 end, and the germline J gene fills in the rest. The genes are TRBV27 and TRBJ1-5; weak D call: TRBD1 (5 bases). Germline CDR1 is MNHEY and CDR2 is SMNVEV (reference sequence). Trimming took 2 bases from V and 0 from J, leaving 20 bases between them. This CDR3 spans 19 amino acids. The CDR3 bases that were read are TGTGCCAGCAGTTTAAGAGGGGTAACCGGGGGAGGTAGCAATCAGCCC. Translation gives CASSLRGVTGGGSNQP. The entire CDR3 reads CASSLRGVTGGGSNQPQHF.

About this clone: The missing CDR3 end, 3 residues past where the read stops, is filled in from the germline J gene. The chain recombines TRBV30 with TRBJ2-7; 9 bases match TRBD1. This CDR3 is built from 15 residues. The J segment lost 5 bases and the V segment lost 3 bases, leaving 11 bases of the junction unmatched. The germline V gene encodes CDR1 GTSNPN and CDR2 SVGIG (reference sequence). Partial CDR3 DNA: TGTGCCTGGAGCGGTGCTCGACAGGGGGTAAACGAG. Protein: CAWSGARQGVNE. In full, the CDR3 is CAWSGARQGVNEQYF.

Details on this clone: From the germline J gene comes the end of the CDR3, since the read stops 3 residues before it. The rearrangement joins TRBV9 to TRBJ2-1; the match to TRBD1 covers 9 bases. The CDR3 extends over 15 amino acids. The V and J ends lost 4 bases and 7 bases, in that order; junction bases with no gene match: 9. Germline V gives CDR1 SGDLS, CDR2 YYNGEE. Incomplete CDR3 DNA: TGTGCCAGCAGCCGGAGGACAGGGGTGACAAATGAG. It translates to CASSRRTGVTNE. The complete CDR3 protein is CASSRRTGVTNEQFF. The full variable domain, with the rest looked up from reference TRBV9 and TRBJ2-1, is DSGVTQTPKHLITATGQRVTLRCSPRSGDLSVYWYQQSLDQGLQFLIQYYNGEERAKGNILERFSAQQFPDLHSELNLSSLELGDSALYFCASSRRTGVTNEQFFGPGTRLTVL.

CDR3 loop: CAIPAEGNEQYF. CDR3 bases read: TGTGCCATTCCTGCCGAGGGTAACGAG. The V and J genes are TRBV7-9 and TRBJ2-7; perhaps TRBD2 as D (5 bases). Read coverage stops 3 residues before the CDR3 terminus; the germline J gene supplies the remainder. Looked up from germline, CDR1 is SEHNR and CDR2 is FQNEAQ (reference sequence). The CDR3 totals 12 residues. V was clipped by 10 bases and J by 5 bases, with 15 bases between them.

Concerning this clone itself: The read finishes 3 residues shy of the CDR3 end, and the germline J gene is used to complete it. This rearrangement joins TRBV5-1 to TRBJ2-5, with TRBD2 matching over 13 bases. Losses at the gene ends were 4 bases for V and 4 bases for J; bases not matched to a gene: 10. The CDR3 is 17 residues long. Germline CDR1 reads SGHRS; CDR2 reads YFSETQ. CDR3 in amino acids: CASSPIWTSGSIETQYF. CDR3 DNA (partial): TGCGCCAGCAGCCCGATCTGGACTAGCGGGAGTATAGAGACC.

For this clone: The read ends 3 residues early relative to the CDR3; the germline J gene fills the gap. The chain couples TRBV12-3 or TRBV12-4 to TRBJ1-1, with D hard to call. This CDR3 has 14 residues. Trimming cost V 4 bases and J 1 base, with 10 bases left between them. CDR3 DNA (partial): TGTGCCAGCAGTTGGTACAGCAGGAACACTGAA. This codes for CASSWYSRNTE. The entire CDR3 protein reads CASSWYSRNTEAFF.

Concerning this clone: The read terminates 3 residues before the CDR3 end, so the remaining end is supplied by the germline J gene. The chain carries TRBV20-1 and TRBJ2-1; 15 nucleotides match TRBD2. The V gene's germline CDR1 is DFQATT and CDR2 SNEGSKA (reference sequence). The length of the CDR3 is 15 residues. The trim removed 3 bases at V and 9 bases at J, leaving 6 bases unmatched. CDR3 DNA (partial): TGCAGTGCTAGCGAAAGGACTAGCGGGAGGGGTGAG. Its translation: CSASERTSGRGE. The entire CDR3 sequence reads CSASERTSGRGEQFF.

With regard to this clone: The read finishes 3 residues shy of the CDR3 end, and the germline J gene is used to complete it. J is TRBJ2-7 and V is TRBV6-2 or TRBV6-3; 10 positions agree with TRBD2. V lost 6 bases, J lost 6 bases, and 11 bases stayed unmatched. The CDR3 runs to 15 residues. The germline gives CDR1 MNHEY, CDR2 SVGEGT. CDR3 DNA, as far as it was read: TGTGCCAGCAGACCCCTAGCGGGAGTTCCGGTCGAG. It translates to CASRPLAGVPVE. In full, the CDR3 is CASRPLAGVPVEQYF.

This clone ranks as medium-sized in terms of frequency. The CDR3 end falls 3 residues outside the read, so it is completed with the germline J gene. The chain employs TRBV18 and TRBJ2-5, with 13 bases lining up with TRBD2. This CDR3 has 20 residues. V was pared by 4 bases and J by 1 base, with 15 bases of the junction left unmatched. The germline gives CDR1 KGHSH, CDR2 LQKENI. CDR3 DNA, as far as it was read: TGTGCCAGCTCACGATCCCCCGGGACTAGCGGGATCGGGCCCCAAGAGACC. As protein: CASSRSPGTSGIGPQET. Given in full, the CDR3 is CASSRSPGTSGIGPQETQYF.

A remark on this clone: The read terminates 3 residues ahead of where the CDR3 ends, so the germline J gene completes it. The genes are TRBV20-1 and TRBJ2-1, with D possibly TRBD2 on 6 matching bases. Germline V gene data show CDR1 as DFQATT and CDR2 as SNEGSKA (reference sequence). The V end was cut by 4 bases, the J end by 7 bases, with 14 bases between. The CDR3 covers 13 residues. CDR3 amino acids: CSATKGTRNEQFF. CDR3 DNA, as far as it was read: TGCAGTGCTACGAAGGGGACTCGGAATGAG.

To note about this clone: The missing CDR3 end, 3 residues past where the read stops, is filled in from the germline J gene. V gene TRBV24-1 combines with J gene TRBJ1-1, with D tentatively TRBD1 (6 bases). CDR1 is KGHDR and CDR2 is SFDVKD in the germline V gene. V was shortened by 9 bases and J by 7 bases, with 11 bases between the two germline ends. This CDR3 has 11 amino acids. This CDR3 reads CATRAGVEAFF. The sequenced part of the CDR3 DNA is TGTGCCACCCGTGCAGGGGTTGAA.

Details on this clone: The read halts 3 residues ahead of the CDR3 end, with the missing end drawn from the germline J gene. The chain combines TRBV7-2 with TRBJ1-2, with 8 positions matching TRBD1. This CDR3 has 15 residues. The junction had 7 bases not matched to a gene; V was cut back by 4 bases and J by 3 bases. CDR1 is SGHTA and CDR2 is FQGNSA in the germline V gene. The CDR3 loop reads CASSSRTGTHYGYTF. The DNA read from the CDR3 is TGTGCCAGCAGCTCGCGGACAGGGACACACTATGGC.